This entry describes one T cell receptor (beta chain). The ends lost 4 bases at V and 3 bases at J; junction bases unmatched: 12. There are 17 residues in the CDR3. The data originate from a study of blood T cell repertoires in COVID-19. In the study overall: COVID-19 samples, acute and convalescent, were from the United States, Italy and Spain.

The authors' processing: How many nucleated cells were present was estimated from reference gene primer amplification. Clones were sequenced by immunoSEQ multiplex PCR, and TCRdb holds only the in-frame ones, with some missing. V and J calls and clone size are as listed in that table; D and trimming were resolved from the DNA. The sample includes tens of thousands of clones, about 79% seen only once; the top ten take roughly 15%. The clonotype was recovered from a human donor in a cohort sampled during active COVID-19. V is TRBV23-1 and J is TRBJ1-2, with 9 bases identical to TRBD1. TRBV23-1 is annotated as an ORF whose role is uncertain. Sequenced material: peripheral blood. CDR3 region: CASSPPPKQGADYGYTF. CDR3 DNA: TGCGCCAGCAGTCCCCCCCCCAAACAGGGGGCGGACTATGGCTACACCTTC.